This T cell receptor (beta chain) derives from a study of blood T cell repertoires in COVID-19. Assay used: immunoSEQ multiplex PCR; TCRdb lists only in-frame clones, some missing. The sample lists fewer than 250,000 clones, about 82% occurring once. V was clipped by 0 bases and J by 4 bases; unmatched bases: 5. The CDR3 runs 16 residues. CDR1 and CDR2 from the germline V gene are SGHRS and YFSETQ. The gene calls are TRBV5-1 and TRBJ2-5; 11 bases are a match to TRBD2. Sample: peripheral blood. This receptor was taken from a woman at least 80 years old with COVID-19, enrolled during active disease. The DNA for the CDR3 is TGCGCCAGCAGCTTGGCCCCTAGCGGGGGGCTAGAGACCCAGTACTTC. It codes for CASSLAPSGGLETQYF.